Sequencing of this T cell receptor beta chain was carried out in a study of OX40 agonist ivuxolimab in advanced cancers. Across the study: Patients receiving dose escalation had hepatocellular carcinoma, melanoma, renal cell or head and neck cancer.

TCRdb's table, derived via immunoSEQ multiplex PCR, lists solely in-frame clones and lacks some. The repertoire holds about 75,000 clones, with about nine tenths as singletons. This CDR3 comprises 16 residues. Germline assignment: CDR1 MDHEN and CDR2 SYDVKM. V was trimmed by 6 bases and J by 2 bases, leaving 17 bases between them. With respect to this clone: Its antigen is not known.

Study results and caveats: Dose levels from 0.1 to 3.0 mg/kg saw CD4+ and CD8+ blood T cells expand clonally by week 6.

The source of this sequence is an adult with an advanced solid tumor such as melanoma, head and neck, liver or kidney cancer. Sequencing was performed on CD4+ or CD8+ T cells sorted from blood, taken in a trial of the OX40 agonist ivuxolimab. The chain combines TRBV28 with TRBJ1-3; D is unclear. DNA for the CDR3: TGTGCCAGCAGCCCTCAACTCGGAGGAGCTGGAAACACCATATATTTT. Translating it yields CASSPQLGGAGNTIYF.